The 31 T cell receptor beta chains listed next were all sequenced from one sample in a study of blood T cell repertoires in COVID-19. Repertoires were generated with immunoSEQ multiplex PCR, while TCRdb's copy carries only in-frame clones and drops some. This sample has about 150,000 clones; just under 85% occur once, and the top ten carry around 3.7%. Material for sequencing was PBMCs or T cells enriched from blood (not recorded which). These receptors originate from a woman aged 45 to 65 with acute COVID-19.

The V call is TRBV7-8, the J call TRBJ2-7; 7 nucleotides match TRBD1. CDR3 length equals 16 residues. The germline V gene has CDR1 SGHVS and CDR2 FQNEAQ. V trimming: 5 bases; J trimming: 5 bases; junction bases outside the gene matches: 15. CDR3 DNA: TGTGCCAGCAGCCTCAGGGGCCGTAACAGGGGCGACGAGCAGTACTTC. Translating gives CASSLRGRNRGDEQYF.

This clone has a single count. The rearrangement uses TRBV10-3 and TRBJ1-1; D possibly corresponds to TRBD1 (5 bases). The germline V gene has CDR1 ENHRY and CDR2 SYGVKD. The CDR3 totals 12 residues. Trimming took off 6 bases at V and 10 bases at J, with 15 bases between the two ends. Here the CDR3 reads CAISEDTGRAFF. CDR3 DNA sequence: TGTGCCATCAGCGAAGATACAGGAAGAGCTTTCTTT.

The chain combines TRBV5-8 with TRBJ2-5; the match to TRBD2 covers 11 bases. The CDR3 loop spans 16 amino acids. The V gene's germline CDR1 is SGHTS and CDR2 YDEGEE. V lost 2 bases and J lost 5; bases outside the gene matches: 8. DNA for the CDR3: TGTGCCAGCAGCTTAACAACTAGCGGGAGAGGGGAGACCCAGTACTTC. Encoded protein: CASSLTTSGRGETQYF.

The J gene is TRBJ1-1, the V gene TRBV11-2; D not certain. Trimming shortened V by 1 base and J by 3 bases, and 6 bases separated the two germline ends. In germline, CDR1 is SGHAT, CDR2 FQNNGV. This CDR3 region has 13 residues. The CDR3 DNA follows: TGTGCCAGCAGCTTAGCGTCGTACACTGAAGCTTTCTTT. Encoded protein: CASSLASYTEAFF.

The J gene is TRBJ1-3, the V gene TRBV4-3; D unresolved. CDR1 is LGHNA, CDR2 YSLEER, per germline. The CDR3 has 14 residues. V lost 0 bases and J lost 9, with 12 bases in between. CDR3 nucleotides: TGCGCCAGCAGCCAAGAAATGAAAAGGAGCACCATATATTTT. It specifies CASSQEMKRSTIYF.

This clone was seen more than once but under ten times. The rearrangement links TRBV9 to TRBJ1-3; TRBD1 matches at 11 bases. The V gene's germline CDR1 is SGDLS and CDR2 YYNGEE. This CDR3 contains 15 residues. Trimming at V came to 2 bases and at J to 4 bases, leaving 2 bases not matched to a gene. CDR3 in amino acids: CASSVDRGQGNTIYF. CDR3 nucleotides: TGTGCCAGCAGCGTGGACAGGGGGCAAGGAAACACCATATATTTT.

CDR3 nucleotides: TGTGCCAGCAGCGCAACCGGGACAGTTGGAAACACCATATATTTT. It specifies CASSATGTVGNTIYF. This chain connects TRBV9 to TRBJ1-3, with 7 bases lining up with TRBD1. This CDR3 region has 15 residues. Germline lookup yields CDR1 SGDLS and CDR2 YYNGEE. V shed 3 bases, J shed 3 bases, and the junction held 6 bases outside the gene matches. The entire variable domain, with the rest obtained from reference TRBV9 and TRBJ1-3, is as follows: DSGVTQTPKHLITATGQRVTLRCSPRSGDLSVYWYQQSLDQGLQFLIQYYNGEERAKGNILERFSAQQFPDLHSELNLSSLELGDSALYFCASSATGTVGNTIYFGEGSWLTVV.

The chain uses TRBV11-2 and TRBJ1-2; TRBD1 might be the D (6 bases). The V end lost 3 bases, the J end lost 7 bases, and 12 bases lay between the germline ends. CDR1 and CDR2 (germline): SGHAT, FQNNGV. The CDR3 totals 13 residues. The CDR3 nucleotides are TGTGCCAGCAGCTTTTCCAGGGGTAGTGGCTACACCTTC. Its translation is CASSFSRGSGYTF. Full variable domain (remainder filled in from reference TRBV11-2 and TRBJ1-2): EAGVAQSPRYKIIEKRQSVAFWCNPISGHATLYWYQQILGQGPKLLIQFQNNGVVDDSQLPKDRFSAERLKGVDSTLKIQPAKLEDSAVYLCASSFSRGSGYTFGSGTRLTVV.

The V call is TRBV9, the J call TRBJ1-3; D may be TRBD1 (5 bases). CDR1 is SGDLS and CDR2 is YYNGEE in the germline V gene. Trimming took off 4 bases at V and 8 bases at J, with 19 bases between the two ends. The CDR3 loop spans 15 amino acids. In nucleotides, the CDR3 is TGTGCCAGCAGCTCCCCCGGGACTCCGAGGGACACCATATATTTT. Its protein is CASSSPGTPRDTIYF.

V gene TRBV7-9 combines with J gene TRBJ2-1, with 9 bases fitting TRBD2. CDR3 length: 16 residues. Per germline, CDR1 SEHNR and CDR2 FQNEAQ (reference sequence). After removal of 5 bases from V and 0 bases from J, the junction contained 5 bases not matched to a gene. CDR3 nucleotide sequence: TGTGCCAGCAGCCCGCGGGAGGGCAGCTCCTACAATGAGCAGTTCTTC. Translating gives CASSPREGSSYNEQFF. Together with reference TRBV7-9 and TRBJ2-1, the CDR3 gives the full variable domain: DTGVSQNPRHKITKRGQNVTFRCDPISEHNRLYWYRQTLGQGPEFLTYFQNEAQLEKSRLLSDRFSAERPKGSFSTLEIQRTEQGDSAMYLCASSPREGSSYNEQFFGPGTRLTVL.

V and J are TRBV11-2 and TRBJ2-7; D ambiguous. Germline V gene data show CDR1 as SGHAT and CDR2 as FQNNGV. The CDR3 contains 11 residues. Trimming removed 4 bases at V and 2 bases at J, with 3 bases between. The CDR3: CASSSTYEQYF. CDR3 nucleotide sequence: TGTGCCAGCAGCTCAACCTACGAGCAGTACTTC. Complete variable domain (other parts from reference TRBV11-2 and TRBJ2-7): EAGVAQSPRYKIIEKRQSVAFWCNPISGHATLYWYQQILGQGPKLLIQFQNNGVVDDSQLPKDRFSAERLKGVDSTLKIQPAKLEDSAVYLCASSSTYEQYFGPGTRLTVT.

This chain links TRBV7-9 with TRBJ1-4, with D possibly matching TRBD1 (6 bases). CDR3 length: 16 residues. The V and J ends lost 2 bases and 0 bases respectively, with 10 bases between them. Germline V gene lookup returns CDR1 SEHNR and CDR2 FQNEAQ (reference sequence). The DNA of the CDR3 is TGTGCCAGCAGCTTAAGCAGGGGTGCAACTAATGAAAAACTGTTTTTT. Encoded protein: CASSLSRGATNEKLFF.

The chain carries TRBV5-6 and TRBJ2-7; TRBD1 aligns across 7 bases. Losses at the gene ends were 4 bases for V and 6 bases for J; bases not matched to a gene: 4. Germline-derived CDR1 and CDR2 are SGHDT and YYEEEE. This CDR3 contains 12 residues. The CDR3 region has the DNA TGTGCCAGCAGCCTAAGACAGGGCGAGCAGTACTTC. Amino acids: CASSLRQGEQYF.

J is TRBJ2-1 and V is TRBV5-6; TRBD2 matches 8 bases. Germline CDR1 and CDR2: SGHDT and YYEEEE. This CDR3 is built from 15 residues. The junction had 5 bases not matched to a gene; V was cut back by 5 bases and J by 1 base. The CDR3 sequence is CASRYREGSYNEQFF. The CDR3 region has the DNA TGTGCCAGCAGGTACCGGGAGGGGTCCTACAATGAGCAGTTCTTC.

V is TRBV2 and J is TRBJ1-2; 8 nucleotides line up with TRBD1. V shed 6 bases, J shed 4 bases, and the junction held 1 base outside the gene matches. Looked up from germline, CDR1 is SNHLY and CDR2 is FYNNEI. The CDR3 covers 12 residues. This CDR3 reads CASRTGAYGYTF. Here the CDR3 DNA reads TGTGCCAGCAGGACAGGGGCCTATGGCTACACCTTC.

Remarks on this clone: Mismatch with germline at one junction end may stem from a read error. The chain has TRBV6-1 and TRBJ1-5, with 8 bases aligning to TRBD1. Germline V lookup: CDR1 MNHNS, CDR2 SASEGT. CDR3 length equals 15 residues. The CDR3: CASSEDRGYNQPQHF. The CDR3 coding sequence is TGTGCCAGCAGCGAAGACAGGGGCTACAATCAGCCCCAGCATTTT.

This chain joins TRBV12-5 and TRBJ1-2, with D hard to call. The CDR3 has 11 residues. Germline-derived CDR1 and CDR2 are LGHNT and FRNRAP. Trimming shortened V by 5 bases and J by 2 bases, and 3 bases separated the two germline ends. The CDR3 is CASGQNYGYTF. The CDR3 DNA reads TGTGCTAGTGGTCAGAACTATGGCTACACCTTC.

This chain uses TRBV6-2 or TRBV6-3 with TRBJ2-3; 7 nucleotides line up with TRBD1. Trimming took 2 bases from V and 2 from J; bases not matched to a gene: 10. This CDR3 spans 17 amino acids. In germline, CDR1 is MNHEY, CDR2 SVGEGT. In DNA form, the CDR3 reads TGTGCCAGCAGTTACCCCACCGACAGGGAATACACAGATACGCAGTATTTT. It translates to CASSYPTDREYTDTQYF.

The J gene is TRBJ1-5, the V gene TRBV29-1, with D perhaps TRBD1 (5 bases). The CDR3 spans 14 residues. Between the trimmed V and J ends, which lost 4 bases and 0 bases, there was a span of 10 bases. CDR1 is SQVTM and CDR2 is ANQGSEA in the germline V gene. For the CDR3, the DNA is TGCAGCGTTGTAGACAGAAATAGCAATCAGCCCCAGCATTTT. It yields the protein CSVVDRNSNQPQHF.

The V call is TRBV5-6, the J call TRBJ1-4, with 11 bases fitting TRBD1. CDR3 length: 15 residues. Germline CDR1 is SGHDT and CDR2 is YYEEEE. V lost 7 bases, J lost 8 bases, and 10 bases stayed unmatched. In DNA form, the CDR3 reads TGTGCCAGCGGGTGGACAGGGGGCCGGGAGGAAAAACTGTTTTTT. This translates into CASGWTGGREEKLFF.

This chain connects TRBV25-1 to TRBJ2-1, with 7 bases fitting TRBD1. This CDR3 spans 15 amino acids. Germline lookup yields CDR1 MGHDK and CDR2 SYGVNS. V shed 1 base, J shed 8 bases, and the junction held 8 bases outside the gene matches. In DNA, the CDR3 is TGTGCCAGCAGTGAATCGAGGGGGCTCCTCCATGAGCAGTTCTTC. Its translation: CASSESRGLLHEQFF.

The V gene is TRBV7-3, the J gene TRBJ2-3, with TRBD1 matching over 7 bases. V shed 1 base, J shed 3 bases, and the junction held 1 base outside the gene matches. From germline, CDR1 is SGHTA and CDR2 FQGTGA. The CDR3 is 14 amino acids. The CDR3 loop is CASSLIQGTDTQYF. The CDR3 region has the DNA TGTGCCAGCAGCTTAATACAGGGGACAGATACGCAGTATTTT. The whole variable domain, filled in from reference TRBV7-3 and TRBJ2-3, reads GAGVSQTPSNKVTEKGKYVELRCDPISGHTALYWYRQSLGQGPEFLIYFQGTGAADDSGLPNDRFFAVRPEGSVSTLKIQRTERGDSAVYLCASSLIQGTDTQYFGPGTRLTVL.

This chain links TRBV6-4 with TRBJ1-5, with D possibly being TRBD1 (6 bases). The germline V gene has CDR1 MRHNA and CDR2 SNTAGT. Trimming cost V 6 bases and J 6 bases, with 12 bases left between them. The CDR3 runs 13 residues. CDR3 sequence (DNA): TGTGCCAGCAGACAGGGCCGGGGTCAGCCCCAGCATTTT. Amino acids: CASRQGRGQPQHF.

The chain joins TRBV27 to TRBJ2-3; 10 nucleotides line up with TRBD1. Germline CDR1 and CDR2: MNHEY and SMNVEV (reference sequence). The CDR3 spans 13 residues. Trimming at V came to 6 bases and at J to 6 bases, leaving 3 bases not matched to a gene. This chain's CDR3 is CASSRQGADTQYF. CDR3 nucleotides: TGTGCCAGCAGCCGACAGGGGGCGGATACGCAGTATTTT.

The V gene is TRBV7-9, the J gene TRBJ1-6; 7 nucleotides agree with TRBD1. The ends lost 5 bases at V and 8 bases at J; junction bases unmatched: 6. The CDR3 covers 14 residues. From germline, CDR1 is SEHNR and CDR2 FQNEAQ (reference sequence). CDR3 coding DNA: TGTGCCAGCAGCCCCCAGGGGGGAGATTCACCCCTCCACTTT. Amino acids: CASSPQGGDSPLHF.

This sequence joins TRBV24-1 and TRBJ2-7, with 10 bases that match TRBD1. The CDR3 sequence is 16 residues long. V dropped 2 bases and J dropped 3; count of bases not matched to a gene: 6. CDR1 is KGHDR, CDR2 SFDVKD, per germline. CDR3 in DNA: TGTGCCACCAGTGATTATTCCGGGACAGGGGTCTACGAGCAGTACTTC. It encodes CATSDYSGTGVYEQYF.

The rearrangement uses TRBV2 and TRBJ1-3, with 9 bases that match TRBD1. From germline, CDR1 is SNHLY and CDR2 FYNNEI. V lost 7 bases and J lost 4; bases outside the gene matches: 17. The CDR3 extends over 18 amino acids. The CDR3 spells CASIRGQGRITGGNTIYF. The CDR3 nucleotides are TGTGCCAGCATCCGCGGACAGGGGCGGATAACGGGAGGAAACACCATATATTTT.

The chain recombines TRBV30 with TRBJ1-1; TRBD1 is a possible D gene (5 bases). The germline V and J ends were trimmed by 1 base and 4 bases, with 13 bases remaining between them. The CDR3 spans 14 residues. Looked up from germline, CDR1 is GTSNPN and CDR2 is SVGIG (reference sequence). The CDR3 protein is CAWSGGPSGTEAFF. The CDR3 region has the DNA TGTGCCTGGAGTGGGGGCCCGTCGGGCACTGAAGCTTTCTTT. The entire variable domain, with the rest obtained from reference TRBV30 and TRBJ1-1, is as follows: SQTIHQWPATLVQPVGSPLSLECTVEGTSNPNLYWYRQAAGRGLQLLFYSVGIGQISSEVPQNLSASRPQDRQFILSSKKLLLSDSGFYLCAWSGGPSGTEAFFGQGTRLTVV.

This clone was counted between two and nine times. CDR3 sequence (DNA): TGTGCCAGCAGCCCGTGGGGGGGAGGTCCCTCCGGCTCCTACAATGAGCAGTTCTTC. Residues: CASSPWGGGPSGSYNEQFF. This rearrangement joins TRBV7-9 to TRBJ2-1; 7 bases match TRBD2. The germline V gene has CDR1 SEHNR and CDR2 FQNEAQ (reference sequence). The V segment lost 5 bases and the J segment 0 bases; nucleotides outside the gene matches: 16. The CDR3 loop spans 19 amino acids.

The CDR3 nucleotides are TGTGCCAGCAGCTTGGTGAGTGGACAGGGGATCGGAGCTTTCTTT. As protein: CASSLVSGQGIGAFF. The chain joins TRBV5-5 to TRBJ1-1; 9 bases map to TRBD1. The CDR3 runs to 15 residues. The V gene's germline CDR1 is SGHKS and CDR2 YYEKEE (reference sequence). The trim removed 0 bases at V and 10 bases at J, leaving 10 bases unmatched.

This sequence joins TRBV7-2 and TRBJ2-1; tentatively, D is TRBD2 (5 bases). The V gene lost 6 bases and the J gene lost 5 bases, with 17 bases spanning the gap. Germline V lookup: CDR1 SGHTA, CDR2 FQGNSA. CDR3 length equals 15 residues. In DNA form, the CDR3 reads TGTGCCAGCAGACCTCCGGGATCTCCCCACAATGAGCAGTTCTTC. Translated: CASRPPGSPHNEQFF.